This TCR beta chain emerged from a study of blood T cell repertoires in COVID-19. As for the study in general: In each case, the material was cDNA or gDNA derived from T cells, B-cell-depleted T cells, or PBMCs.

This CDR3 contains 14 residues. The V and J ends lost 3 bases and 4 bases, in that order; junction bases with no gene match: 5. Germline CDR1 SGHNT, CDR2 YYREEE (reference sequence). As processed by the authors: Counts of nucleated cells, estimated from reference gene primer amplification, were obtained. Profiled with immunoSEQ multiplex PCR; TCRdb holds only in-frame clones, not every one. That table gives V, J and clone size, and the DNA gave D and trimming. The top ten hold roughly 9.7% of the sample, which has around 40,000 clones, approximately 85% seen once. The chain employs TRBV5-4 and TRBJ1-1, with 8 positions matching TRBD1. The sample taken for sequencing was peripheral blood. This clonotype originated in a human donor in a cohort sampled during active COVID-19. The CDR3 DNA reads as TGTGCCAGCAGCTCCGGACAGGGATCCACTGAAGCTTTCTTT. It yields the protein CASSSGQGSTEAFF.